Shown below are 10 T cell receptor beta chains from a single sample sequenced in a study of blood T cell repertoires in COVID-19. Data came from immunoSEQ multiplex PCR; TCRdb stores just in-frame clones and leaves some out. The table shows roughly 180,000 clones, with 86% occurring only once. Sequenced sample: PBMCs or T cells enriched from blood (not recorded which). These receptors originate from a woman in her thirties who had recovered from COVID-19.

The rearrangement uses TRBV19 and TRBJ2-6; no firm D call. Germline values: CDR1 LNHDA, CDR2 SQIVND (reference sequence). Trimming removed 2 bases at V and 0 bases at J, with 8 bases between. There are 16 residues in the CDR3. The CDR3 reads CASSIIIASGANVLTF. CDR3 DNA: TGTGCCAGTAGTATAATAATAGCCTCTGGGGCCAACGTCCTGACTTTC.

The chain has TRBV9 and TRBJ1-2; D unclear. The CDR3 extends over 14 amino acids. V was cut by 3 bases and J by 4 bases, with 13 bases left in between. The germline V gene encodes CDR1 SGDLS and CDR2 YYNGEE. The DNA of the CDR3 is TGTGCCAGCAGCGAGGGAGGTAGTGCCTATGGCTACACCTTC. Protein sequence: CASSEGGSAYGYTF.

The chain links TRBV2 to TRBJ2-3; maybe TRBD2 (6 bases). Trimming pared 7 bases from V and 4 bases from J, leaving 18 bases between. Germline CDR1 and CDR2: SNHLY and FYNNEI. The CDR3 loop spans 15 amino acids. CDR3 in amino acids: CASIGLAISSDTQYF. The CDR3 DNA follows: TGTGCCAGCATAGGTCTAGCGATATCTTCAGATACGCAGTATTTT.

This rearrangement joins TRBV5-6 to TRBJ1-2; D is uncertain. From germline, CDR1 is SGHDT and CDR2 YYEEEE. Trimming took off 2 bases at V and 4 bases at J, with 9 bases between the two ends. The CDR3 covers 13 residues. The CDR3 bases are TGTGCCAGCAGCTTACCGGGGTTCTATGGCTACACCTTC. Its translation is CASSLPGFYGYTF. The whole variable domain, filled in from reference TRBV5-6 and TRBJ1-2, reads DAGVTQSPTHLIKTRGQQVTLRCSPKSGHDTVSWYQQALGQGPQFIFQYYEEEERQRGNFPDRFSGHQFPNYSSELNVNALLLGDSALYLCASSLPGFYGYTFGSGTRLTVV.

The CDR3 DNA reads as TGTGCCAGCAGCAAGGAGACAACTAATGAAAAACTGTTTTTT. This translates into CASSKETTNEKLFF. The chain joins TRBV7-8 to TRBJ1-4; D not certain. The V and J ends lost 5 bases and 0 bases respectively, with 7 bases between them. Germline CDR1 and CDR2: SGHVS and FQNEAQ. The CDR3 sequence is 14 residues long.

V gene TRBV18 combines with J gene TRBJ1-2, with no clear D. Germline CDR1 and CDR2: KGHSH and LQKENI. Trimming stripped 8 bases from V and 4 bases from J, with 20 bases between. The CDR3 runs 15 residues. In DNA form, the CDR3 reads TGTGCCAGCCTCAGGTCCTCCGCGGAGGCCTATGGCTACACCTTC. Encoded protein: CASLRSSAEAYGYTF.

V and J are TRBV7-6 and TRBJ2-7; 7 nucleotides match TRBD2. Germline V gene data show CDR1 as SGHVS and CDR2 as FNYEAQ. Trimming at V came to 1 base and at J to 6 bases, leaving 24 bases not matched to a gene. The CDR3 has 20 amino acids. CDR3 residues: CASSLEGALTSSLSASEQYF. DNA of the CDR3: TGTGCCAGCAGCTTAGAGGGCGCCTTGACTAGCAGCCTCTCAGCAAGCGAGCAGTACTTC.

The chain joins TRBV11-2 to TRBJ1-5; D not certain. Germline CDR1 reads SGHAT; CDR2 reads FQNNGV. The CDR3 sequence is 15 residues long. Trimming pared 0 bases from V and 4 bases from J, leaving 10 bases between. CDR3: CASSLDRLSNQPQHF. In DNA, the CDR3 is TGTGCCAGCAGCTTAGATCGTTTGAGTAATCAGCCCCAGCATTTT.

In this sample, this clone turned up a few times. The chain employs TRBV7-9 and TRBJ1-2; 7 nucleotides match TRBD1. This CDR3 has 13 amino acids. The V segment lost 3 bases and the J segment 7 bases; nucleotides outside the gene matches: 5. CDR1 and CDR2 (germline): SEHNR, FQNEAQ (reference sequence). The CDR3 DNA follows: TGTGCCAGCAGCTTTAGAGGGGACAGTGGCTACACCTTC. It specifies CASSFRGDSGYTF.

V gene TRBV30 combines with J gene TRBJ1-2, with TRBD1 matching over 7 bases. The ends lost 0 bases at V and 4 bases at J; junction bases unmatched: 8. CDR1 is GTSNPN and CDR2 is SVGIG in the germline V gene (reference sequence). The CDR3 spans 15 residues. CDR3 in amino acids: CAWSVREGAPYGYTF. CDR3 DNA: TGTGCCTGGAGTGTACGGGAGGGGGCCCCCTATGGCTACACCTTC. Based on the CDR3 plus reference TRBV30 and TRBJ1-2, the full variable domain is SQTIHQWPATLVQPVGSPLSLECTVEGTSNPNLYWYRQAAGRGLQLLFYSVGIGQISSEVPQNLSASRPQDRQFILSSKKLLLSDSGFYLCAWSVREGAPYGYTFGSGTRLTVV.